The T cell receptor beta chain described here comes from a study of cytomegalovirus exposure and HLA in healthy donors (dated by TCRdb to 2015 to 2018). In terms of the full investigation: An earlier analysis of some 620 of the donors reported approximately 280 Gb of sequence data and 100 million to 120 million unique TCR beta sequences obtained from around 180 million T cells. An early release covering more than 500 HLA-typed donors comprised roughly 300 gigabases of sequencing data and around 80 million unique TCR sequences. The genetic ancestry cluster associated with self-reported Caucasian donors included over 80% of the 398 genotyped donors. The aim of the study was to test whether cataloging public T cell receptors could identify signatures of past pathogen exposure. Using immunosequencing, the study profiled T cell repertoires from fewer than 700 subjects and related those repertoires to cytomegalovirus serostatus. Besides the first cohort of around 670 subjects, a separate validation cohort made up of about 120 different subjects was used. To predict cytomegalovirus infection status, the study brought together high-throughput TCR immunosequencing, statistical association of individual TCRs with disease status, and machine learning. A later analysis re-examined previously published TCR beta repertoires from hundreds of donors and added high-resolution HLA genotyping to investigate patterns of TCR occurrence. Rather than using new phenotypic data, the later analysis identified candidate immune exposures from TCR beta sequences and from how often those sequences occurred across donors. To decide whether each TCR beta V gene segment behaved as functional or pseudogenic, an earlier analysis of nearly 600 of the donors relied on high-throughput TCR beta sequencing. Donor age, sex, ethnicity and CMV serostatus were compiled alongside the repertoire data. A later genetic analysis took genome-wide SNP genotypes for about 65% of the 666 donors and used that subset as a discovery cohort. All discovery cohort repertoires had been generated using a single sequencing platform. HLA typing included class I and class II loci at four-digit resolution. Typing coverage varied by locus: roughly 620-640 donors for A, B, C, DRB1 and DQB1; more than 500 for DQA1; over 600 for DPA1; approximately 490 for DPB1. Roughly five DR-DQ haplotypes were handled as single units for association and clustering because linkage in the cohort was strong. Among about 390 genotyped donors of the cohort, an average of approximately 240,000 unique TCR beta nucleotide sequences were sequenced per donor, about a sixth of them non-productive. On the study overall, not on this receptor specifically: Linkage disequilibrium might explain the correlated functional status among segregating V segments, but an unknown experimental factor could not be ruled out. According to a later genetic analysis, donors in an Asian-associated ancestry cluster had fewer N-insertions in productive TCRs than the roughly 700-donor mean. In a later analysis, 15,000 to 20,000 TCR beta sequences were associated with specific HLA alleles at a false discovery rate of 0.05. Three of the identified cytomegalovirus-associated TCR beta chains were confirmed in vitro to be specific for cytomegalovirus antigens. V-gene and J-gene trimming of TCR beta chains was associated with a missense DCLRE1C variant in a later genetic analysis, and the association was replicated in an independent cohort. The classifier was reported to diagnose cytomegalovirus status with high specificity and sensitivity in both the original and validation cohorts. Presence/absence analyses assumed roughly uniform sequencing depth across donors, an assumption that may not hold. A total of fewer than 200 TCR beta chains were listed by the study as associated with cytomegalovirus. Broadly in line with IMGT annotations, most TCR beta V segments showed up in productive rearrangements about 87% or about 30% of the time in an earlier analysis of 450 to 750 of the donors. The authors suggested that the approach could potentially be extended to other disease states and immunological phenotypes. Only TCR beta chains were sequenced in this cohort, and the absence of alpha or paired-chain data limited detectable features. A further reported finding was that TCR beta sequences accurately predicted the HLA-A and HLA-B alleles for most subjects in the first cohort. In a later analysis, most CMV-associated TCR beta chains were found to appear HLA-restricted, with HLA associations seemingly driven largely by CMV exposure. Some IMGT-functional V segments, including TRBV6-2 and TRBV6-3, could not be told apart with the 87-base-pair reads, so those segments were excluded. Most TCR sequences were observed very rarely across donors, whereas some public TCRs were present in many individuals. In a later analysis, the rate of TCR association differed among HLA loci, with DRB1 alleles having the most associated TCRs and HLA-C alleles having the fewest. Because some donors lacked HLA typing at each locus, the association tests relied only on the typed subset. Immune exposure information for the cohort was limited to CMV serostatus. Around 16 rarely observed V segments, including chromosome 9 orphons, were excluded from the earlier analysis of some 590 of the donors because counts were too low. In a later analysis, HLA-associated TCR beta chains showed more clonal expansion and lower generation probabilities than non-associated chains that were equally common. A later analysis reported that several top co-occurrence clusters appeared linked to parvovirus B19, influenza, CMV and Epstein-Barr virus. Strong co-occurrence of HLA alleles, especially DR and DQ, made assigning TCR associations to individual alleles difficult. A group of highly shared sequence variants was considered likely to be a technical artifact of the sequencing pipeline.

Reading from cysteine to phenylalanine, the CDR3 counts 18 amino acids. CDR3 DNA only is kept here, 54 bases in frame from base 1. CDR1 and CDR2 (SGHDT, YYEEEE) derive from the germline V gene. The library was built by means of the immunoSEQ multiplex PCR assay. A mixture of 60 forward primers for TCR Vbeta segments and 13 reverse primers for TCR Jbeta segments was used in the multiplex PCR. The CDR3 region of rearranged TCR beta genes was amplified from genomic DNA with a multiplex PCR assay. The Illumina HiSeq System was used to sequence the amplified TCR beta libraries as 87-base-pair reads. As for the authors' bioinformatics: Across the 500 to 700 repertoires, a later analysis counted 80 million or so unique TCR beta chains, 9.5 million to 12 million of which were shared by at least two donors. To remove PCR and sequencing errors, raw reads were error-corrected and collapsed into unique sequences using a nearest-neighbor algorithm that merged closely related sequences. To assign V, D and J gene segments, CDR3 sequences were aligned to IMGT reference sequences. For a sequence to be retained, a match of at least six nucleotides to both a V gene segment and a J gene segment was required. Rearrangements were classified as productive when the CDR3 lacked stop codons and remained in frame with V and J, and all other rearrangements were classified as non-productive. CDR3 was defined according to IMGT convention as the region running from the second conserved V-encoded cysteine to the conserved J-encoded phenylalanine. Sequences without an unambiguous match to a single V gene segment were excluded from the earlier analysis of approximately 600 of the donors. In an earlier analysis of 587 of the donors, V segments were called functional above 56.7% productive rearrangements and were called segregating when the between-donor standard deviation exceeded 5%. A statistical classification framework was built for diagnosing cytomegalovirus status from the catalog of TCR beta chain sequences. V and J gene assignment, in a later analysis, came from comparing TCR nucleotide sequences with IMGT/GENE-DB human TR gene sequences. Using the TCRdist pipeline, a later analysis assigned CDR3 sequences along with most-parsimonious VDJ recombination scenarios. In a later analysis, each TCR beta chain was defined by its CDR3 amino acid sequence together with its V-gene family, and reads without a unique V-gene family were excluded. In a later analysis, 450 to 600 highly shared, low-generation-probability nucleotide sequences were removed to address suspected cross-contamination and a sequencing artifact. For each public chain, a later analysis derived a clonal expansion index from normalized ranks of inferred template counts within each repertoire. In a later analysis, generation probabilities were computed with a VDJ recombination model fitted to out-of-frame rearrangements, and the resulting probabilities were checked against IGoR. Hypergeometric tests were used in a later analysis to score TCR-TCR, TCR-HLA and TCR-CMV co-occurrence, with a repertoire-size bias correction applied to the TCR pairs. A later analysis estimated false discovery rates by permuting HLA or CMV assignments 20 times. A later analysis grouped co-occurring TCRs with DBSCAN, adding TCRdist sequence similarity when clustering within HLA-allele-positive subsets. Co-occurrence clustering excluded repertoires with fewer than 30,000 or more than 120,000 public chains, plus five with anomalous nucleotide sharing. The table was pulled from immuneACCESS by TCRdb, which kept in-frame rearrangements only. Such tables lose some clones; where checked, under half of the loss comes from unresolved V genes, and the rest has no known cause. From that table come the V and J calls and clone size; the DNA was used to work out D and trimming. Across this sample there are 150,000 to 200,000 clones, with roughly nine tenths seen only once. The top ten hold 0.2% to 0.3% of the sample.

The cohort was made up of approximately 670 healthy bone marrow donors. At the time of sampling, every cohort member was nominally healthy, though immune exposures that went unrecorded were likely present. The donor was CMV seronegative and belonged to the group of approximately 320 seronegative cohort members. Each donor provided a peripheral blood sample, and peripheral blood mononuclear cells were used for TCR beta sequencing. The Qiagen DNeasy Blood Extraction Kit was used to extract genomic DNA from the blood cell samples. On this clone itself: The antigen this receptor binds is unknown. No much larger clone is present one base from it, and per-base qualities are unavailable.

This clonotype was sampled from a girl less than two years old in good health and CMV-seronegative. The receptor chain draws on TRBV5-6 and TRBJ2-5, with 10 junctional bases fitting TRBD2. The J call may be faulty, since TRBJ2-7 better matches the DNA end. The material sequenced was PBMCs. The sequenced DNA: TGTGCCAGCAGCTTGTTGTTTATACGGACTAGCGGCCCCTACGAGCAGTACTTC. Its translation is CASSLLFIRTSGPYEQYF.